The 15 T cell receptor beta chains listed next were all sequenced from one sample in a study of CXCR3 chemokines and chemotherapy response in bladder cancer. TCRdb recomputed calls from the PCR reads with MiXCR, one row per CDR3 protein. The table records about 12,000 distinct CDR3 sequences, around an eighth of them present only once. Sampling was conducted from a patient whose treatment included neoadjuvant chemotherapy. The receptors were sampled from a human donor with bladder cancer that did not respond to neoadjuvant chemotherapy.

The chain has TRBV15 and TRBJ2-3; no clear D gene. This CDR3 is 14 amino acids long. Germline V gene lookup returns CDR1 LNHNV and CDR2 YYDKDF (reference sequence). With 0 bases removed from V and 0 bases from J, the gap between germline ends came to 4 bases. Here the CDR3 reads CATSREFSTDTQYF. DNA of the CDR3: TGTGCCACCAGCAGAGAGTTCAGCACAGATACGCAGTATTTT.

The table lists this clonotype with many counts. This chain uses TRBV18 with TRBJ2-5, with D unresolved. The germline gives CDR1 KGHSH, CDR2 LQKENI. The CDR3 has 14 amino acids. V was clipped by 3 bases and J by 2 bases, with 10 bases between them. CDR3 loop: CASSPRGAQETQYF. The DNA for the CDR3 is TGTGCCAGCTCACCGAGAGGAGCTCAAGAGACCCAGTACTTC.

The rearrangement links TRBV20-1 to TRBJ1-2; no definite D call. The CDR3 has 13 residues. Per the germline V gene, CDR1 is DFQATT and CDR2 is SNEGSKA (reference sequence). The germline V and J ends were trimmed by 3 bases and 5 bases, with 13 bases remaining between them. The chain's CDR3 is CSARREGVYGYTF. DNA for the CDR3: TGCAGTGCTAGGCGTGAGGGTGTATATGGCTACACCTTC.

V gene TRBV20-1 combines with J gene TRBJ2-5; a weak D match, TRBD1 (6 bases). Trimming removed 7 bases at V and 2 bases at J, with 14 bases between. The CDR3 spans 13 residues. Germline assignment: CDR1 DFQATT and CDR2 SNEGSKA (reference sequence). The CDR3 bases are TGCAGTGTCCCTGGAGGACAGCAAGAGACCCAGTACTTC. This gives the protein CSVPGGQQETQYF.

This clonotype was seen ten or more times. The chain employs TRBV28 and TRBJ2-4; D perhaps matches TRBD2 (7 bases). This CDR3 is built from 16 residues. With 5 bases removed from V and 3 bases from J, the gap between germline ends came to 17 bases. CDR1 is MDHEN and CDR2 is SYDVKM in the germline V gene. The CDR3 DNA follows: TGTGCCAGCAGTGGGGGGGGGGCCGAAGGCAAAAACATTCAGTACTTC. Protein sequence: CASSGGGAEGKNIQYF.

This clonotype was detected ten times or more. The chain carries TRBV7-9 and TRBJ1-2; TRBD1 aligns across 7 bases. Germline CDR1 is SEHNR and CDR2 is FQNEAQ (reference sequence). This CDR3 has 13 residues. The trim removed 5 bases at V and 4 bases at J, leaving 4 bases unmatched. The CDR3 reads CASSRGQPYGYTF. The CDR3 nucleotides are TGTGCCAGCAGCCGGGGACAGCCCTATGGCTACACCTTC.

As regards this clonotype: A read error may be the cause here, since a much bigger clone is one base away. The rearrangement joins TRBV28 to TRBJ2-2; 7 bases fit TRBD1. CDR1 is MDHEN, CDR2 SYDVKM, per germline. The ends lost 6 bases at V and 1 base at J; junction bases unmatched: 2. This CDR3 has 14 residues. CDR3 sequence: CASRGQRNTGELFF. In DNA form, the CDR3 reads TGTGCCAGCAGGGGACAGCGGAACACCGGGGAGCTGTTTTTT.

Judged by abundance, this clonotype is medium-sized. This rearrangement joins TRBV19 to TRBJ1-5; D may be TRBD1 (6 bases). Germline assignment: CDR1 LNHDA and CDR2 SQIVND (reference sequence). Trimming removed 9 bases from V and 1 base from J, with 10 bases in between. The CDR3 runs to 13 residues. The CDR3 here is CASRGVSNQPQHF. The CDR3 DNA sequence: TGTGCCAGCAGGGGCGTGAGCAATCAGCCCCAGCATTTT.

This clonotype was observed many times. The V and J genes are TRBV7-9 and TRBJ2-7; a possible D gene is TRBD1 (5 bases). Germline CDR1 SEHNR, CDR2 FQNEAQ (reference sequence). The CDR3 has 12 residues. Deletions cut 5 bases from V and 2 bases from J, with 7 bases between. CDR3 bases: TGTGCCAGCAGCCCGACAGCCTACGAGCAGTACTTC. Translated: CASSPTAYEQYF.

This clonotype is labeled as medium-sized. V gene TRBV7-2 combines with J gene TRBJ2-1; 9 bases are shared with TRBD1. V shed 3 bases, J shed 14 bases, and the junction held 5 bases outside the gene matches. CDR3 size: 12 residues. Per the germline V gene, CDR1 is SGHTA and CDR2 is FQGNSA. DNA for the CDR3: TGTGCCAGCAGCTTTTTCCGGGACAGGGAGTTCTTC. Translation: CASSFFRDREFF.

This clonotype was observed at least ten times. The chain carries TRBV18 and TRBJ1-2; 10 bases are shared with TRBD1. The germline gives CDR1 KGHSH, CDR2 LQKENI. This CDR3 contains 15 residues. After removal of 5 bases from V and 2 bases from J, the junction contained 5 bases not matched to a gene. CDR3 coding DNA: TGTGCCAGCTCAGCCGGGACAGGGGAAAACTATGGCTACACCTTC. It specifies CASSAGTGENYGYTF.

Many counts were recorded for this clonotype. V is TRBV7-9 and J is TRBJ1-2; D is possibly TRBD1 (5 bases). Germline lookup yields CDR1 SEHNR and CDR2 FQNEAQ (reference sequence). The V and J ends lost 3 bases and 6 bases respectively, with 14 bases between them. The CDR3 loop spans 14 amino acids. As DNA, the CDR3 is TGTGCCAGCAGCTTCGTCTCAGGGCGGAATGGCTACACCTTC. Protein: CASSFVSGRNGYTF.

This clonotype was recorded at least ten times. J is TRBJ1-1 and V is TRBV7-2; D perhaps matches TRBD1 (5 bases). The CDR3 has 15 amino acids. Trimming removed 5 bases at V and 1 base at J, with 14 bases between. The V gene's germline CDR1 is SGHTA and CDR2 FQGNSA. CDR3 nucleotide sequence: TGTGCCAGCAGCCCACGGATGGGACCGAACACTGAAGCTTTCTTT. It encodes CASSPRMGPNTEAFF.

Ten or more counts support this clonotype. This sequence joins TRBV6-6 and TRBJ1-4, with D possibly matching TRBD1 (6 bases). The CDR3 is 15 residues long. Germline V gene data show CDR1 as MNHNY and CDR2 as SVGAGI (reference sequence). V was cut by 6 bases and J by 4 bases, with 15 bases left in between. CDR3 protein: CASSRRDTNNEKLFF. DNA of the CDR3: TGTGCCAGCAGCCGCCGGGACACCAATAATGAAAAACTGTTTTTT.

This clonotype is medium-sized (0.01 to 0.1%) in the sample. The chain links TRBV10-3 to TRBJ1-1, with D possibly TRBD1 on 5 matching bases. The CDR3 runs to 13 residues. Trimming removed 4 bases at V and 5 bases at J, with 11 bases between. Germline CDR1 is ENHRY and CDR2 is SYGVKD. CDR3 in DNA: TGTGCCATCAGTGGGGGCAGGAGGACTGAAGCTTTCTTT. Translation: CAISGGRRTEAFF.